The clone carrying this T cell receptor beta chain was picked up many times. What it binds is unknown. These data come from a study of CD8 T cells in ankylosing spondylitis. Study-wide results and limits: Clones linked to disease were reported to show significant enrichment in matched ankylosing spondylitis synovial fluid. What appeared characteristic of ankylosing spondylitis blood was a TCR beta motif of about eight highly homologous variants. Reactive arthritis synovial fluid and blood previously showed some of these motif variants.

V lost 0 bases, J lost 8 bases, and 9 bases lay in between. The V gene's germline CDR1 is SGHRS and CDR2 YFSETQ. There are 13 residues in the CDR3. Each TCR beta library was made by quantitative 5'-RACE that incorporated molecular barcodes. Via MiXCR, TCRdb re-called the 5' RACE reads, giving one row per CDR3 protein. The repertoire holds approximately 150,000 distinct CDR3 sequences, with around a tenth as singletons. Material: blood, either unsorted or a sorted T cell fraction (not recorded which). This clonotype originated in a female donor with ankylosing spondylitis or in good health (not recorded which). This chain connects TRBV5-1 to TRBJ2-4, with a weak D call TRBD1 (5 bases). CDR3 sequence reads: CASSLAEGDIQYF. The CDR3 region has the DNA TGCGCCAGCAGCTTGGCCGAAGGGGACATTCAGTACTTC.